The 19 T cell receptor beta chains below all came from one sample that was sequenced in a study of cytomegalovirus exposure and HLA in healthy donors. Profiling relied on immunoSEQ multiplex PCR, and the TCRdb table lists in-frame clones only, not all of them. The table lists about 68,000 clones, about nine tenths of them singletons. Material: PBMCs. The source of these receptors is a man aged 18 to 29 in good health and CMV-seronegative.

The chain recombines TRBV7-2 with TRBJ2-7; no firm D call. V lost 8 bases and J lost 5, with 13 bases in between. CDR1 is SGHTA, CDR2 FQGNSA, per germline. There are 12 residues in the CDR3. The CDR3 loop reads CASSPLTNEQYF. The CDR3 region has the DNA TGTGCCAGCTCCCCACTAACGAACGAGCAGTACTTC.

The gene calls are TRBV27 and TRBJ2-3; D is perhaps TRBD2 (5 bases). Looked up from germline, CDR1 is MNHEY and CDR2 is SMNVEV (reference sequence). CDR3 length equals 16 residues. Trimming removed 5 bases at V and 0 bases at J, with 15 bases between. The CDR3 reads CASSRGPPRSTDTQYF. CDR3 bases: TGTGCCAGCAGTCGAGGGCCCCCTCGCAGCACAGATACGCAGTATTTT.

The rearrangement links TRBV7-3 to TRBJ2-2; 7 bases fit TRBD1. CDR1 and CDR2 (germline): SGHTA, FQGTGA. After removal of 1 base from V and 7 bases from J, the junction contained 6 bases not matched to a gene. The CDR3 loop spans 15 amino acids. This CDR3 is CASSLRGGGDGELFF. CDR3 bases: TGTGCCAGCAGCTTAAGAGGGGGCGGTGACGGGGAGCTGTTTTTT.

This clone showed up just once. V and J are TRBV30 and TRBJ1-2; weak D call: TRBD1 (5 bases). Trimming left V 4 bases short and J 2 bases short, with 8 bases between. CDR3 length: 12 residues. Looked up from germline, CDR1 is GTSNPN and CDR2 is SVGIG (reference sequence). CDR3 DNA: TGTGCCTGGACCGACAGCAACTATGGCTACACCTTC. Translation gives CAWTDSNYGYTF.

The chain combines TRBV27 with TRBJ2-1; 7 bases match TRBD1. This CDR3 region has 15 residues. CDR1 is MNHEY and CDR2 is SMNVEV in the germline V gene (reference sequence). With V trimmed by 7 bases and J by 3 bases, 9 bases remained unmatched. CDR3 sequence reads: CASTRPAGGYNEQFF. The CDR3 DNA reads TGTGCCAGCACCCGACCCGCAGGGGGCTACAATGAGCAGTTCTTC.

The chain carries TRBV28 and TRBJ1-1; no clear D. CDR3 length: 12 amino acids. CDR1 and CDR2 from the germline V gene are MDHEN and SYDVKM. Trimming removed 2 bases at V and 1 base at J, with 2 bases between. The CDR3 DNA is TGTGCCAGCAGTTTACAGAACACTGAAGCTTTCTTT. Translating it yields CASSLQNTEAFF.

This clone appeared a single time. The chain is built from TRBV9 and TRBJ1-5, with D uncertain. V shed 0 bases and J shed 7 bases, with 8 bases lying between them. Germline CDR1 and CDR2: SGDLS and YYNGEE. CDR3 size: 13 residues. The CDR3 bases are TGTGCCAGCAGCGTAGGCGGGAGCCAGCCCCAGCATTTT. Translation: CASSVGGSQPQHF.

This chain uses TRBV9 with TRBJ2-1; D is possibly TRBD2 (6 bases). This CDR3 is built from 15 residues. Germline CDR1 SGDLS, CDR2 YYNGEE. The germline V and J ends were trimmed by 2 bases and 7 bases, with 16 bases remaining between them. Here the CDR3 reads CASSVGGGTANEQFF. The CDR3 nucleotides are TGTGCCAGCAGCGTGGGAGGTGGTACAGCAAATGAGCAGTTCTTC.

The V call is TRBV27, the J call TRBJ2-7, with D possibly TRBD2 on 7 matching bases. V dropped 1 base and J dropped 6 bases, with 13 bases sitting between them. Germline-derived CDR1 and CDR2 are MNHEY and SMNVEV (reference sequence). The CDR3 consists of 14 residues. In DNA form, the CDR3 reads TGTGCCAGCAGTTTATTGGGGGAGGGGGTCGAGCAGTACTTC. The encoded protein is CASSLLGEGVEQYF.

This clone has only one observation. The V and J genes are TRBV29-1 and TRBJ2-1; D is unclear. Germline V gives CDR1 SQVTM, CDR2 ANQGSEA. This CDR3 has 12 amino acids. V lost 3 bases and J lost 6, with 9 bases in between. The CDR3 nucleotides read TGCAGCGTTGACCCACAGTTCAATGAGCAGTTCTTC. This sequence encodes CSVDPQFNEQFF.

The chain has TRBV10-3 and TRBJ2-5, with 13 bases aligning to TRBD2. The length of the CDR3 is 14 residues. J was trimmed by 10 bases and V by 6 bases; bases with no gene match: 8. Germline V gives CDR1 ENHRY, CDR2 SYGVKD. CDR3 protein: CAIRDGTSGDIQYF. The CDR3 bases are TGTGCCATCAGGGACGGGACTAGCGGGGACATCCAGTACTTC.

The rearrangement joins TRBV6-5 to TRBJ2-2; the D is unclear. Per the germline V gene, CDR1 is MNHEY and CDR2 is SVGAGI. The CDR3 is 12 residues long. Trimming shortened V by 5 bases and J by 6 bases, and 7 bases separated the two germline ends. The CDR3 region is CASSPTPGELFF. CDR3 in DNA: TGTGCCAGCAGTCCGACTCCCGGGGAGCTGTTTTTT.

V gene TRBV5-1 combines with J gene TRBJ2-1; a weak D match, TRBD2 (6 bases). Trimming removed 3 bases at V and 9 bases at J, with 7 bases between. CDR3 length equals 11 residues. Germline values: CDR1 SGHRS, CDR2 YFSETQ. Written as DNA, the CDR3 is TGCGCCAGCAGCTCTAGCGTTGAGCAGTTCTTC. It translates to CASSSSVEQFF.

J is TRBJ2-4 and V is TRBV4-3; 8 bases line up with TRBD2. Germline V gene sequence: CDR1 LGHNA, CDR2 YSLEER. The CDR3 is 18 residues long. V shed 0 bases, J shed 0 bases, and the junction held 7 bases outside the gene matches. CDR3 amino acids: CASSQDRSSGGAKNIQYF. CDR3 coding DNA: TGCGCCAGCAGCCAAGACCGGTCGAGCGGGGGAGCCAAAAACATTCAGTACTTC.

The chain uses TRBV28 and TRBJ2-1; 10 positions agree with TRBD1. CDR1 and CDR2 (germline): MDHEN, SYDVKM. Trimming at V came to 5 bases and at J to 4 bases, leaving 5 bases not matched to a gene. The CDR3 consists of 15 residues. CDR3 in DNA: TGTGCCAGCAGTCCCGGGGGACAGGGGTACAATGAGCAGTTCTTC. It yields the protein CASSPGGQGYNEQFF.

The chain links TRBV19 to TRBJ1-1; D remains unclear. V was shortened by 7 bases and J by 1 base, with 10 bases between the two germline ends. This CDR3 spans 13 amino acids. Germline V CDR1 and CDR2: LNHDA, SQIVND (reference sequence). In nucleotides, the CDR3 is TGTGCCAGTAAAGGCAGGCAGAACACTGAAGCTTTCTTT. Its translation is CASKGRQNTEAFF.

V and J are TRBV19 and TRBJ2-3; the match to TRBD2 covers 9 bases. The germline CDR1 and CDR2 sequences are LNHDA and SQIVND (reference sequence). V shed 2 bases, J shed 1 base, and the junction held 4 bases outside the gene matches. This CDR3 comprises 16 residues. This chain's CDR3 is CASSIPTSGRTDTQYF. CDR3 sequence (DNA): TGTGCCAGTAGTATACCGACTAGCGGTCGCACAGATACGCAGTATTTT. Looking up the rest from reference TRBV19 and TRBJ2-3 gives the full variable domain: DGGITQSPKYLFRKEGQNVTLSCEQNLNHDAMYWYRQDPGQGLRLIYYSQIVNDFQKGDIAEGYSVSREKKESFPLTVTSAQKNPTAFYLCASSIPTSGRTDTQYFGPGTRLTVL.

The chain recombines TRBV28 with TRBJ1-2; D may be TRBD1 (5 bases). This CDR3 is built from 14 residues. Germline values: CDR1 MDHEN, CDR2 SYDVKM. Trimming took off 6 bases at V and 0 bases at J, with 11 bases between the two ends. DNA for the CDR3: TGTGCCAGCAGGTTACAGGTAGCTAACTATGGCTACACCTTC. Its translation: CASRLQVANYGYTF.

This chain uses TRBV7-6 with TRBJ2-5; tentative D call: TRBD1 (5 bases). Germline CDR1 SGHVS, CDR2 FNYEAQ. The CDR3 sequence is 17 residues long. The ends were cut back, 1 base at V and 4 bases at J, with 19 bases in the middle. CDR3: CASSLGPGLGYGETQYF. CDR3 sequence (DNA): TGTGCCAGCAGCTTAGGACCAGGGTTAGGGTATGGAGAGACCCAGTACTTC.